The present T cell receptor beta chain was sequenced within a study of glioma-infiltrating T cells after dendritic cell vaccination. Study background: Glioblastoma patients came from Phase I and II dendritic cell vaccination trials.

This CDR3 region has 17 residues. J was trimmed by 0 bases and V by 2 bases; bases with no gene match: 7. Germline values: CDR1 SGHNT, CDR2 YYREEE (reference sequence). Input was 2 ug genomic DNA, or all available if less. The protocol was immunoSEQ multiplex PCR, while the TCRdb copy is restricted to in-frame clones and leaves out a portion. The sample holds approximately 99,000 clones, around 80% seen once. Time point meaning: after dendritic cell vaccination, including at tumor progression/relapse. This clone was observed a single time. The specimen comprised blood, sampled after dendritic cell vaccination. The rearrangement joins TRBV5-4 to TRBJ2-1; 8 bases are shared with TRBD2. This receptor was taken from a human donor with glioblastoma. The CDR3 protein is CASSLVAGLSSYNEQFF. The CDR3 DNA sequence: TGTGCCAGCAGCTTAGTAGCGGGGCTTAGCTCCTACAATGAGCAGTTCTTC.